This record looks at one TCR beta chain sequence and its context. The antigen is not known. This entry belongs to a study of shared clonotypes between healthy human individuals. Regarding the study as a whole: Non-shared clonotypes had lower generation probabilities than those shared by all four donors.

TCRdb keeps only in-frame clones here, not all; method: immunoSEQ multiplex PCR. This sample has 650,000 to 800,000 clones, with 72% found just once. This TCR was sampled from a woman aged 25 to 39 in good health. Sequencing was performed on memory CD4+ T cells sorted from blood. Subset reported: CD45RA-negative fraction.

The CDR3 spells CASSTGAGGVYGYTF. For the CDR3, the DNA is TGTGCCAGCAGTACCGGGGCAGGGGGCGTCTATGGCTACACCTTC. The chain has TRBV6-5 and TRBJ1-2; 8 bases fit TRBD1. Germline V gene lookup returns CDR1 MNHEY and CDR2 SVGAGI. CDR3 length: 15 residues. V shed 5 bases, J shed 4 bases, and the junction held 9 bases outside the gene matches.